This TCR beta chain originates from a study of blood T cell repertoires in COVID-19. Study summary: Donors in the United States, Italy and Spain gave samples during acute or convalescent COVID-19. PBMCs, B-cell-depleted T cells, or T cells provided the cDNA or gDNA that made up the material.

Sequencing used immunoSEQ multiplex PCR; TCRdb keeps in-frame clones, though not all of them. The sample lists 50,000 to 60,000 clones; roughly 86% were seen once. Recruited during active infection, patients (from Seattle) were subsequently followed longitudinally. From germline, CDR1 is MNHEY and CDR2 SVGAGI. The CDR3 consists of 14 residues. V shed 6 bases, J shed 8 bases, and the junction held 6 bases outside the gene matches. The chain links TRBV6-5 to TRBJ2-1, with TRBD1 matching 11 bases. The receptor was isolated from a man between 35 and 55 years old with COVID-19, enrolled during active disease. The sequencing sample was made of peripheral blood. The CDR3 region is CASRRTGGIDEQFF. In nucleotides, the CDR3 is TGTGCCAGCAGACGGACAGGGGGCATCGATGAGCAGTTCTTC.